Listed below are T cell receptor beta chains from one sample, sequenced in a study of blood T cell repertoires in COVID-19. TCRdb keeps only in-frame clones here, not all; method: immunoSEQ multiplex PCR. Of over 130,000 clones in the sample, over 80% were seen once. Sample: peripheral blood. The receptors stem from an elderly woman with acute or convalescent COVID-19. Both conserved end residues are trimmed from each CDR3. D genes are given only for firm matches.

v_call: TRBV2
j_call: TRBJ1-2
d_call: -
cdr3_aa: ASNAQGNLYGYT

v_call: TRBV7-9
j_call: TRBJ1-5
d_call: TRBD1
cdr3_aa: ASSLWLTGAGDQPQH

v_call: TRBV5-4
j_call: TRBJ2-2
d_call: TRBD1
cdr3_aa: ASSPIGRGQNGELF

v_call: TRBV5-1
j_call: TRBJ1-2
d_call: -
cdr3_aa: ASSPPGRNYGYT

v_call: TRBV7-2
j_call: TRBJ1-6
d_call: -
cdr3_aa: ASSLGLAGISPLH

v_call: TRBV9
j_call: TRBJ2-6
d_call: -
cdr3_aa: ASSVSSSGANVLT

v_call: TRBV28
j_call: TRBJ2-7
d_call: TRBD1
cdr3_aa: ASRTTLNRGYSYEQY

v_call: TRBV5-4
j_call: TRBJ1-1
d_call: -
cdr3_aa: ASSRTLSSTEAF

v_call: TRBV11-2
j_call: TRBJ1-1
d_call: TRBD1
cdr3_aa: ASSPRQGRGTEAF

v_call: TRBV7-3
j_call: TRBJ2-1
d_call: TRBD1
cdr3_aa: ASSRQGADEQF

v_call: TRBV7-8
j_call: TRBJ1-3
d_call: TRBD1
cdr3_aa: ASSFQGAGNTIY

v_call: TRBV6-5
j_call: TRBJ1-2
d_call: -
cdr3_aa: ASSYSGQLNYGYT

v_call: TRBV30
j_call: TRBJ2-4
d_call: -
cdr3_aa: AWSPSKGLAKNIQY

v_call: TRBV4-1
j_call: TRBJ1-4
d_call: -
cdr3_aa: ASSQDNGGFNEKLF

v_call: TRBV5-3
j_call: TRBJ1-2
d_call: TRBD1
cdr3_aa: ARSLEVGQGDGYT

v_call: TRBV7-9
j_call: TRBJ1-5
d_call: -
cdr3_aa: ASSLASSNQPQH

v_call: TRBV5-1
j_call: TRBJ1-1
d_call: -
cdr3_aa: ASRTNTLNTEAF

v_call: TRBV7-2
j_call: TRBJ2-3
d_call: TRBD2
cdr3_aa: ASSFSRGGGNTQY

v_call: TRBV7-2
j_call: TRBJ2-2
d_call: -
cdr3_aa: ASSFSSTLNTGELF

v_call: TRBV3-1/TRBV3-2
j_call: TRBJ1-4
d_call: TRBD1
cdr3_aa: ASSQGTGRTNEKLF

v_call: TRBV7-6
j_call: TRBJ1-1
d_call: -
cdr3_aa: ASSLGGLGATEAF

v_call: TRBV4-2
j_call: TRBJ2-1
d_call: -
cdr3_aa: ASSQRGGAGSSYNEQF

v_call: TRBV18
j_call: TRBJ1-2
d_call: TRBD1
cdr3_aa: ASSHGQGDGYT

v_call: TRBV5-8
j_call: TRBJ2-1
d_call: -
cdr3_aa: ASPSRTPNEQF

v_call: TRBV7-9
j_call: TRBJ2-5
d_call: -
cdr3_aa: ASSLYETQY

v_call: TRBV7-8
j_call: TRBJ1-2
d_call: -
cdr3_aa: ASSLLYTGSAYGYT

v_call: TRBV2
j_call: TRBJ1-3
d_call: -
cdr3_aa: ASGGDGNTIY

v_call: TRBV6-5
j_call: TRBJ2-7
d_call: -
cdr3_aa: ASSYSTAGPYEQY

v_call: TRBV7-2
j_call: TRBJ1-1
d_call: TRBD1
cdr3_aa: ASSLDRGTEAF

v_call: TRBV3-1/TRBV3-2
j_call: TRBJ1-5
d_call: -
cdr3_aa: ASSQGRGSQPQH

v_call: TRBV2
j_call: TRBJ1-3
d_call: TRBD1
cdr3_aa: ASSEELRTGGNTIY

v_call: TRBV3-1/TRBV3-2
j_call: TRBJ1-1
d_call: -
cdr3_aa: ASSPGSPNSAF

v_call: TRBV3-1/TRBV3-2
j_call: TRBJ1-5
d_call: -
cdr3_aa: ASSLRRGYGQH

v_call: TRBV18
j_call: TRBJ2-1
d_call: -
cdr3_aa: ASSPAKRTYNEQF

v_call: TRBV19
j_call: TRBJ2-1
d_call: TRBD1
cdr3_aa: ASSAGQGVLDEQF

v_call: TRBV30
j_call: TRBJ2-3
d_call: -
cdr3_aa: ASAGGLTDTQY

v_call: TRBV30
j_call: TRBJ2-7
d_call: TRBD1
cdr3_aa: AGGQRSYEQY

v_call: TRBV5-4
j_call: TRBJ2-1
d_call: -
cdr3_aa: ASSFGAGGNNEQF

v_call: TRBV5-1
j_call: TRBJ1-2
d_call: TRBD1
cdr3_aa: ASSTAGTGRIYGYT

v_call: TRBV5-1
j_call: TRBJ2-1
d_call: -
cdr3_aa: ASGLTGPSYNEQF

v_call: TRBV5-1
j_call: TRBJ1-1
d_call: TRBD1
cdr3_aa: ASSAGQGTWNTEAF

v_call: TRBV28
j_call: TRBJ1-1
d_call: TRBD1
cdr3_aa: ASSITGGGNTEAF

v_call: TRBV3-1/TRBV3-2
j_call: TRBJ2-3
d_call: -
cdr3_aa: ASSHGGLGDTQY

v_call: TRBV6-4
j_call: TRBJ1-1
d_call: -
cdr3_aa: ASKADMNTEAF

v_call: TRBV9
j_call: TRBJ2-2
d_call: -
cdr3_aa: ASSGQVATGELF

v_call: TRBV7-9
j_call: TRBJ2-5
d_call: TRBD1
cdr3_aa: ASSAPTGSQETQY

v_call: TRBV30
j_call: TRBJ1-2
d_call: TRBD1
cdr3_aa: AWSAGTGGN

v_call: TRBV24-1
j_call: TRBJ2-1
d_call: TRBD2
cdr3_aa: ATSGGRVGEQF

v_call: TRBV3-1/TRBV3-2
j_call: TRBJ1-6
d_call: -
cdr3_aa: ASSIGVSSYNSPLH

v_call: TRBV7-9
j_call: TRBJ1-1
d_call: TRBD1
cdr3_aa: ASSWGQGSAEAF

v_call: TRBV5-1
j_call: TRBJ1-1
d_call: -
cdr3_aa: ASSLAGAGDTEAF

v_call: TRBV3-1/TRBV3-2
j_call: TRBJ2-7
d_call: TRBD2
cdr3_aa: ASSQVSGVEQY

v_call: TRBV3-1/TRBV3-2
j_call: TRBJ2-7
d_call: TRBD1
cdr3_aa: ASSQAGTGAYEQY

v_call: TRBV6-5
j_call: TRBJ1-1
d_call: -
cdr3_aa: ASKTGERNTEAF

v_call: TRBV5-5
j_call: TRBJ2-5
d_call: TRBD2
cdr3_aa: ASSFGGLAGAETQY